These 3 T cell receptor beta chains came from one sample sequenced in a study of Graves' ophthalmopathy and Graves' hyperthyroidism. Amplification targeted the TCR beta CDR3 regions, with RNA transcripts as the source material. An opening RT-PCR round employed HTBI primers and preceded a second-round multiplex PCR. TCRdb re-analysed the multiplex PCR reads in MiXCR, keeping a single row per CDR3 protein. The sample has roughly 410,000 distinct CDR3 sequences; just over 15% are singletons. Sequenced: peripheral blood. Source of these receptors: a woman aged 18-29 years with stable Graves' hyperthyroidism.

CDR3 sequence (DNA): TGTGCCAGCAGTTACTCGACGGGGGAGGACGAGCAGTACTTC. This translates into CASSYSTGEDEQYF. This chain uses TRBV6-5 with TRBJ2-7; the D gene is possibly TRBD2 (6 bases). The CDR3 consists of 14 residues. Germline-derived CDR1 and CDR2 are MNHEY and SVGAGI. The V gene lost 0 bases and the J gene lost 5 bases, with 11 bases spanning the gap.

This chain connects TRBV30 to TRBJ2-5; no clear D gene. The CDR3 contains 12 residues. V lost 0 bases and J 12 bases, leaving 14 bases between the germline ends. Germline CDR1 GTSNPN, CDR2 SVGIG (reference sequence). The CDR3 protein is CAWSVTSDMEYF. In DNA form, the CDR3 reads TGTGCCTGGAGTGTAACCAGCGACATGGAGTACTTC.

This clonotype appeared a single time. This chain uses TRBV12-3 or TRBV12-4 with TRBJ1-2, with 8 bases fitting TRBD1. The CDR3 is 14 residues long. The V segment lost 10 bases and the J segment 2 bases; nucleotides outside the gene matches: 9. CDR3 DNA: TGTGCCACTACCCCGGACAGGGTGAACTATGGCTACACCTTC. This encodes CATTPDRVNYGYTF.